The TCR beta chain under discussion was sequenced for a study of prognosis after radiotherapy for stage I lung cancer. Study summary: Patients (around 14 men, six or seven women) were aged about 50 to 84, median around 74 years.

In its sample, this clonotype is medium-sized (0.01 to 0.1%). Its antigen is currently unknown. The authors amplified TCR beta CDR3 from genomic DNA using two-round multiplex PCR. Specific primers for each TRBV and TRBJ gene were what first-round PCR used. MiXCR, applied by TCRdb to the multiplex PCR reads, yields one record per CDR3 protein. The repertoire holds fewer than 35,000 distinct CDR3 sequences, around 29% seen once, with about an eighth in the top ten. V was clipped by 5 bases and J by 6 bases; unmatched bases: 5. The CDR3 consists of 15 residues. Germline CDR1 reads MDHEN; CDR2 reads SYDVKM. Whole-study findings and limits: A determination of whether the expanded TCR clones were tumor-specific was not made. In patients who developed distant metastases, Shannon entropy measured after stereotactic body radiation therapy was lower, and baseline Shannon entropy was not associated with metastases.

The TCR originated in a donor over 45 with non-small cell lung cancer. Here the sequenced sample was PBMCs, taken before or after stereotactic body radiation therapy (not recorded which). The chain has TRBV28 and TRBJ1-6; 9 nucleotides match TRBD1. Here the CDR3 DNA reads TGTGCCAGCAGTACCCAGACAGGGGGTAATTCACCCCTCCACTTT. Its protein product is CASSTQTGGNSPLHF.